What follows is one T cell receptor (beta chain) and its context. These data originate in a study of the immune and genomic landscape of osteosarcoma. Osteosarcoma specimens were post-treatment primary, local recurrence and metastasis tumors from poor-prognosis patients. Method: immunoSEQ multiplex PCR; TCRdb's copy keeps in-frame clones and lacks some. The data show about 10,000 clones, 55% to 75% seen once. In germline, CDR1 is SGHRS, CDR2 YFSETQ. This CDR3 is built from 13 residues. The V gene lost 4 bases and the J gene lost 6 bases, with 14 bases spanning the gap. This TCR derives from a human donor with osteosarcoma. The chain uses TRBV5-1 and TRBJ2-7; unclear D gene. Input material: osteosarcoma tumor tissue from the lung. CDR3 protein: CASSVSPGGEQYF. The CDR3 DNA follows: TGCGCCAGCAGCGTTTCCCCGGGCGGCGAGCAGTACTTC.